One sample yielded the 28 T cell receptor beta chains listed below, sequenced in a study of Ad26.COV2.S vaccination and SARS-CoV-2 variants. Generated by immunoSEQ multiplex PCR, the TCRdb table keeps only in-frame clones and is missing some. The data contain 510,000 or so clones, 87% of them seen just once; the ten biggest clones take up roughly 13%. As for treatment: around 19 received Ad26.COV2.S at low or high dose, single or two shots; about five received placebo; per-sample allocation not given. Specimens were obtained on day 63 following the first vaccine or placebo injection. Material: peripheral blood, obtained in a trial of Ad26.COV2.S vaccine versus placebo. The receptor source for this set is a person aged 18-65 years who received the Ad26.COV2.S COVID-19 vaccine or a placebo.

This chain connects TRBV19 to TRBJ2-5; D call uncertain. V gave up 3 bases and J gave up 5 bases, with 10 bases separating them. The germline CDR1 and CDR2 sequences are LNHDA and SQIVND (reference sequence). The CDR3 has 13 amino acids. The CDR3 nucleotides read TGTGCCAGTAGTATTCAGTACGGGGAGACCCAGTACTTC. Its translation is CASSIQYGETQYF.

This clone was observed a single time. The chain carries TRBV5-1 and TRBJ1-1, with D perhaps TRBD1 (5 bases). The CDR3 has 14 residues. The germline V gene encodes CDR1 SGHRS and CDR2 YFSETQ. Trimming left V 0 bases short and J 6 bases short, with 12 bases between. The CDR3 DNA reads TGCGCCAGCAGCTTGGGTTTCGGGGGATCTGAAGCTTTCTTT. Translating it yields CASSLGFGGSEAFF. Combining the CDR3 with reference TRBV5-1 and TRBJ1-1 gives the whole variable domain KAGVTQTPRYLIKTRGQQVTLSCSPISGHRSVSWYQQTPGQGLQFLFEYFSETQRNKGNFPGRFSGRQFSNSRSEMNVSTLELGDSALYLCASSLGFGGSEAFFGQGTRLTVV.

The rearrangement joins TRBV5-1 to TRBJ1-3; 8 bases are shared with TRBD1. Germline V lookup: CDR1 SGHRS, CDR2 YFSETQ. Trimming at V came to 0 bases and at J to 5 bases, leaving 4 bases not matched to a gene. There are 15 residues in the CDR3. CDR3 residues: CASSLGAGGRNTIYF. For the CDR3, the DNA is TGCGCCAGCAGCTTGGGGGCAGGGGGCCGAAACACCATATATTTT.

The V gene is TRBV19, the J gene TRBJ2-6; a possible D gene is TRBD1 (5 bases). The CDR3 is 15 amino acids. Trimming pared 6 bases from V and 0 bases from J, leaving 9 bases between. Germline CDR1 and CDR2: LNHDA and SQIVND (reference sequence). CDR3 nucleotides: TGTGCCAGTAGCCTAGGGGACTCTGGGGCCAACGTCCTGACTTTC. This translates into CASSLGDSGANVLTF.

J is TRBJ2-3 and V is TRBV5-4; tentative D call: TRBD2 (5 bases). Germline CDR1 is SGHNT and CDR2 is YYREEE (reference sequence). V was shortened by 7 bases and J by 1 base, with 13 bases between the two germline ends. The CDR3 sequence is 14 residues long. CDR3 DNA sequence: TGTGCCAGCGACGCGGGTCTCGGCACAGATACGCAGTATTTT. It encodes CASDAGLGTDTQYF.

The gene calls are TRBV19 and TRBJ1-1, with a possible D match to TRBD1 (6 bases). The germline V gene has CDR1 LNHDA and CDR2 SQIVND (reference sequence). The CDR3 is made up of 14 amino acids. The ends were cut back, 3 bases at V and 8 bases at J, with 16 bases in the middle. The chain's CDR3 is CASSIAGQGREAFF. The CDR3 DNA reads TGTGCCAGTAGTATCGCAGGGCAGGGGAGGGAAGCTTTCTTT.

The CDR3, as DNA: TGTGCCAGCAGCACCTCCCAGGTCCAGCCCCAGCATTTT. It codes for CASSTSQVQPQHF. The V call is TRBV7-2, the J call TRBJ1-5; D remains ambiguous. Per the germline V gene, CDR1 is SGHTA and CDR2 is FQGNSA. The CDR3 is 13 amino acids. Trimming took off 5 bases at V and 7 bases at J, with 12 bases between the two ends.

The chain employs TRBV4-2 and TRBJ2-2, with a weak D call TRBD1 (6 bases). V was shortened by 4 bases and J by 4 bases, with 13 bases between the two germline ends. This CDR3 contains 15 residues. Germline assignment: CDR1 LGHNA and CDR2 YNFKEQ. Here the CDR3 DNA reads TGTGCCAGCAGCCCTCTTCTGGGGGCCACCGGGGAGCTGTTTTTT. Translation gives CASSPLLGATGELFF.

V usage is TRBV28 and J usage is TRBJ2-5, with D hard to call. Deletions cut 3 bases from V and 1 base from J, with 9 bases between. The CDR3 extends over 14 amino acids. The germline V gene has CDR1 MDHEN and CDR2 SYDVKM. This CDR3 is CASSLSAAQETQYF. CDR3 DNA: TGTGCCAGCAGTTTGAGCGCAGCCCAAGAGACCCAGTACTTC.

The V gene is TRBV11-2, the J gene TRBJ2-7; D gene uncertain. The germline V and J ends were trimmed by 1 base and 5 bases, with 9 bases remaining between them. Germline lookup yields CDR1 SGHAT and CDR2 FQNNGV. The CDR3 runs to 13 residues. The CDR3 sequence: CASSLGFRDEQYF. In DNA, the CDR3 is TGTGCCAGCAGCTTAGGGTTTCGGGACGAGCAGTACTTC.

This clone turned up a few times. This chain uses TRBV28 with TRBJ1-5, with D possibly matching TRBD1 (5 bases). The CDR3 is 15 residues long. Germline lookup yields CDR1 MDHEN and CDR2 SYDVKM. The V and J ends lost 2 bases and 5 bases respectively, with 13 bases between them. Here the CDR3 reads CASSLTTGRDQPQHF. Here the CDR3 DNA reads TGTGCCAGCAGTTTAACAACAGGTAGGGATCAGCCCCAGCATTTT.

The V call is TRBV19, the J call TRBJ1-5, with D uncertain. The CDR3 loop spans 16 amino acids. V was cut by 5 bases and J by 0 bases, with 14 bases left in between. Germline V lookup: CDR1 LNHDA, CDR2 SQIVND (reference sequence). CDR3 amino acids: CASSPSLGISNQPQHF. The CDR3 bases are TGTGCCAGTAGTCCTTCCCTAGGGATTAGCAATCAGCCCCAGCATTTT.

The chain employs TRBV6-5 and TRBJ2-7; 8 positions agree with TRBD1. The ends lost 6 bases at V and 4 bases at J; junction bases unmatched: 8. The germline gives CDR1 MNHEY, CDR2 SVGAGI. The CDR3 extends over 14 amino acids. The CDR3 spells CASRVGQGAYEQYF. In nucleotides, the CDR3 is TGTGCCAGCAGGGTAGGACAGGGAGCGTACGAGCAGTACTTC.

The gene calls are TRBV7-9 and TRBJ1-1, with 8 bases identical to TRBD1. The CDR3 runs to 14 residues. Germline CDR1 SEHNR, CDR2 FQNEAQ (reference sequence). Trimming took 5 bases from V and 7 from J; bases not matched to a gene: 9. The CDR3 sequence: CASSGLQGAVEAFF. In DNA form, the CDR3 reads TGTGCCAGCAGCGGCCTGCAGGGGGCCGTTGAAGCTTTCTTT.

The V and J genes are TRBV7-2 and TRBJ2-1; the D gene is possibly TRBD2 (6 bases). The CDR3 sequence is 15 residues long. The V gene lost 1 base and the J gene lost 3 bases, with 10 bases spanning the gap. Germline CDR1 is SGHTA and CDR2 is FQGNSA. CDR3 nucleotides: TGTGCCAGCAGCTTAGGGCTAGCGTACTACAATGAGCAGTTCTTC. It specifies CASSLGLAYYNEQFF.

This sequence joins TRBV28 and TRBJ2-1, with 7 nucleotides matching TRBD1. Germline CDR1 and CDR2: MDHEN and SYDVKM. Trimming removed 6 bases from V and 10 bases from J; junction bases left unmatched: 3. The CDR3 is made up of 11 amino acids. This CDR3 reads CASSTTGEQFF. Written as DNA, the CDR3 is TGTGCCAGCAGCACGACAGGGGAGCAGTTCTTC. The full variable domain, completed using reference TRBV28 and TRBJ2-1, is DVKVTQSSRYLVKRTGEKVFLECVQDMDHENMFWYRQDPGLGLRLIYFSYDVKMKEKGDIPEGYSVSREKKERFSLILESASTNQTSMYLCASSTTGEQFFGPGTRLTVL.

J is TRBJ2-1 and V is TRBV27; 9 bases align to TRBD2. After removal of 3 bases from V and 4 bases from J, the junction contained 13 bases not matched to a gene. CDR3 length: 18 amino acids. Germline V lookup: CDR1 MNHEY, CDR2 SMNVEV (reference sequence). The CDR3 sequence is CASSFTSKPGLAYNEQFF. The CDR3 bases are TGTGCCAGCAGTTTTACATCGAAACCGGGACTAGCATACAATGAGCAGTTCTTC.

This chain joins TRBV5-1 and TRBJ2-2; D unclear. CDR1 is SGHRS and CDR2 is YFSETQ in the germline V gene. Trimming stripped 1 base from V and 0 bases from J, with 4 bases between. The CDR3 extends over 14 amino acids. CDR3 nucleotides: TGCGCCAGCAGCTTGTTAGCGAACACCGGGGAGCTGTTTTTT. It codes for CASSLLANTGELFF.

V and J are TRBV9 and TRBJ1-1; D is unresolved. Germline-derived CDR1 and CDR2 are SGDLS and YYNGEE. The CDR3 has 13 residues. V was trimmed by 7 bases and J by 3 bases, leaving 13 bases between them. Here the CDR3 reads CASGAGSHTEAFF. CDR3 nucleotide sequence: TGTGCCAGCGGAGCAGGATCACACACTGAAGCTTTCTTT.

The genes are TRBV6-5 and TRBJ1-2, with a tentative D call TRBD1 (5 bases). The CDR3 totals 16 residues. Trimming stripped 0 bases from V and 4 bases from J, with 15 bases between. CDR1 and CDR2 (germline): MNHEY, SVGAGI. The CDR3 here is CASSYSTEGISYGYTF. Here the CDR3 DNA reads TGTGCCAGCAGTTACTCGACGGAGGGGATTAGCTATGGCTACACCTTC.

The V and J genes are TRBV2 and TRBJ1-4; D not certain. This CDR3 has 17 amino acids. Trimming shortened V by 6 bases and J by 5 bases, and 22 bases separated the two germline ends. The V gene's germline CDR1 is SNHLY and CDR2 FYNNEI. CDR3 coding DNA: TGTGCCAGCAGGGGAACCGGGAGGAGTCAACGAAATGAAAAACTGTTTTTT. It yields the protein CASRGTGRSQRNEKLFF.

The rearrangement uses TRBV12-3 or TRBV12-4 and TRBJ2-1, with D unresolved. The CDR3 is 12 amino acids. Deletions cut 3 bases from V and 6 bases from J, with 6 bases between. The CDR3 DNA sequence: TGTGCCAGCAGTTTCCCAGGCAATGAGCAGTTCTTC. It translates to CASSFPGNEQFF.

V gene TRBV6-6 combines with J gene TRBJ1-1; the match to TRBD1 covers 7 bases. J gave up 2 bases and V 6 bases, and 9 bases lay outside the gene matches. This CDR3 spans 15 amino acids. The V gene's germline CDR1 is MNHNY and CDR2 SVGAGI (reference sequence). The CDR3 region has the DNA TGTGCCAGCAGACGACGAGAAGGGGGCAACACTGAAGCTTTCTTT. Amino acid sequence: CASRRREGGNTEAFF.

The chain carries TRBV28 and TRBJ1-1; 7 bases match TRBD1. This CDR3 contains 14 residues. V gave up 2 bases and J gave up 7 bases; unmatched junction bases: 7. CDR1 and CDR2 from the germline V gene are MDHEN and SYDVKM. CDR3 bases: TGTGCCAGCAGTTTAGAGACAGGGCTGGGTGAAGCTTTCTTT. As protein: CASSLETGLGEAFF.

This chain connects TRBV18 to TRBJ2-1, with D perhaps TRBD1 or TRBD2 (5 bases each). V was shortened by 0 bases and J by 5 bases, with 11 bases between the two germline ends. Germline V CDR1 and CDR2: KGHSH, LQKENI. The CDR3 runs 15 residues. The CDR3 spells CASSPPSRGNNEQFF. The CDR3 DNA reads TGTGCCAGCTCACCACCGTCCCGGGGCAACAATGAGCAGTTCTTC.

The chain recombines TRBV27 with TRBJ2-1, with 8 bases fitting TRBD2. With V trimmed by 0 bases and J by 4 bases, 8 bases remained unmatched. Germline-derived CDR1 and CDR2 are MNHEY and SMNVEV (reference sequence). The CDR3 extends over 17 amino acids. The CDR3 coding sequence is TGTGCCAGCAGTTTATCGATCGGGACTAGGGCGTACAATGAGCAGTTCTTC. It specifies CASSLSIGTRAYNEQFF.

In its sample, this clone was seen a few times. This chain uses TRBV2 with TRBJ2-2; 8 bases are a match to TRBD2. The CDR3 length is 15 residues. Per the germline V gene, CDR1 is SNHLY and CDR2 is FYNNEI. The V segment lost 2 bases and the J segment 5 bases; nucleotides outside the gene matches: 4. The chain's CDR3 is CASSEIGGETGELFF. DNA of the CDR3: TGTGCCAGCAGTGAAATCGGGGGGGAAACCGGGGAGCTGTTTTTT.

The rearrangement joins TRBV28 to TRBJ1-4; D gene ambiguous. Germline V gene data show CDR1 as MDHEN and CDR2 as SYDVKM. V was clipped by 6 bases and J by 4 bases, with 9 bases between them. This CDR3 is 13 amino acids long. As DNA, the CDR3 is TGTGCCAGCAGGCCCGACCTTAATGAAAAACTGTTTTTT. Translating gives CASRPDLNEKLFF.